These 26 T cell receptor beta chains were sequenced from one sample in a study of Ad26.COV2.S vaccination and SARS-CoV-2 variants. Clones were sequenced by immunoSEQ multiplex PCR, and TCRdb holds only the in-frame ones, with some missing. The sample shows around 270,000 clones, around 90% of them seen only once. This sample's treatment: 15 to 20 received Ad26.COV2.S at low or high dose, single or two shots; about 5 received placebo; per-sample allocation not given. Day 63 following the first vaccine or placebo injection was when the samples were taken. Sequencing was performed on peripheral blood, taken in a trial of Ad26.COV2.S vaccine versus placebo. The receptor set was obtained from a person between 18 and 65 years old who received the Ad26.COV2.S COVID-19 vaccine or a placebo.

This chain connects TRBV11-2 to TRBJ2-3; 7 positions match TRBD2. J lost 4 bases, V lost 7 bases, and 14 bases had no gene match. The CDR3 is made up of 16 amino acids. The germline V gene encodes CDR1 SGHAT and CDR2 FQNNGV. CDR3 nucleotide sequence: TGTGCCAGCATGCTCGGCGGGGCGGGAGAGGCAGATACGCAGTATTTT. Residues: CASMLGGAGEADTQYF.

The J gene is TRBJ1-1, the V gene TRBV13; D may be TRBD1 (5 bases). This CDR3 has 15 amino acids. The germline V gene encodes CDR1 PRHDT and CDR2 FYEKMQ (reference sequence). Deletions cut 0 bases from V and 2 bases from J, with 10 bases between. CDR3 amino acids: CASSLGLGANTEAFF. Written as DNA, the CDR3 is TGTGCCAGCAGCTTAGGCCTCGGGGCTAACACTGAAGCTTTCTTT.

The chain couples TRBV7-9 to TRBJ1-1, with a tentative D call TRBD1 (5 bases). The ends were cut back, 5 bases at V and 10 bases at J, with 20 bases in the middle. The germline CDR1 and CDR2 sequences are SEHNR and FQNEAQ (reference sequence). There are 14 residues in the CDR3. The CDR3 loop reads CASSPKGLGTIAFF. As DNA, the CDR3 is TGTGCCAGCAGCCCGAAGGGGCTAGGGACGATAGCTTTCTTT.

The V gene is TRBV2, the J gene TRBJ2-3; maybe TRBD2 (6 bases). The CDR3 loop spans 18 amino acids. Trimming pared 9 bases from V and 2 bases from J, leaving 27 bases between. Per germline, CDR1 SNHLY and CDR2 FYNNEI. In nucleotides, the CDR3 is TGTGCCAGGTCGCGGGGCAGCACTTTCCCCTTCTACACAGATACGCAGTATTTT. Amino acid sequence: CARSRGSTFPFYTDTQYF. Filled out from reference TRBV2 and TRBJ2-3, the complete variable domain reads EPEVTQTPSHQVTQMGQEVILRCVPISNHLYFYWYRQILGQKVEFLVSFYNNEISEKSEIFDDQFSVERPDGSNFTLKIRSTKLEDSAMYFCARSRGSTFPFYTDTQYFGPGTRLTVL.

The chain is built from TRBV11-1 and TRBJ1-2; 9 bases map to TRBD1. With V trimmed by 4 bases and J by 3 bases, 6 bases remained unmatched. Per germline, CDR1 SGHAT and CDR2 FQDESV (reference sequence). This CDR3 comprises 15 residues. Here the CDR3 DNA reads TGTGCCAGCAGCTCGGACAGGGGACAGGACTATGGCTACACCTTC. This encodes CASSSDRGQDYGYTF.

The chain uses TRBV2 and TRBJ1-4, with D possibly being TRBD1 (5 bases). Trimming took off 6 bases at V and 3 bases at J, with 14 bases between the two ends. This CDR3 has 15 amino acids. Germline CDR1 reads SNHLY; CDR2 reads FYNNEI. CDR3 sequence: CASRRGREPNEKLFF. As DNA, the CDR3 is TGTGCCAGCAGGCGGGGGAGGGAACCTAATGAAAAACTGTTTTTT.

The genes are TRBV14 and TRBJ1-2; 8 nucleotides align to TRBD1. CDR3 length: 15 residues. J gave up 5 bases and V 5 bases, and 10 bases lay outside the gene matches. The germline gives CDR1 SGHDN, CDR2 FVKESK. Here the CDR3 DNA reads TGTGCCAGCAGCGCAGGCCGGACAGGGCTATATGGCTACACCTTC. Its translation is CASSAGRTGLYGYTF.

The V and J genes are TRBV7-2 and TRBJ2-3, with TRBD2 identical over 10 bases. The CDR3 loop spans 18 amino acids. J was trimmed by 5 bases and V by 5 bases; bases with no gene match: 16. In germline, CDR1 is SGHTA, CDR2 FQGNSA. The DNA of the CDR3 is TGTGCCAGCAGCCCCAACTACTATAAGCGGGGGGGCGGAGATACGCAGTATTTT. Amino acid sequence: CASSPNYYKRGGGDTQYF.

The chain joins TRBV9 to TRBJ2-3; D is uncertain. V gave up 5 bases and J gave up 0 bases, with 7 bases separating them. This CDR3 contains 13 residues. The germline V gene has CDR1 SGDLS and CDR2 YYNGEE. The DNA of the CDR3 is TGTGCCAGCAGGTCTTCTAGCACAGATACGCAGTATTTT. Encoded protein: CASRSSSTDTQYF.

This sequence joins TRBV28 and TRBJ2-1, with 14 bases matching TRBD2. Trimming cost V 4 bases and J 0 bases; bases outside gene matches: 14. Germline CDR1 MDHEN, CDR2 SYDVKM. The CDR3 consists of 21 residues. The CDR3 DNA is TGTGCCAGCAGTTCGCCCTCCCGGAGACTAGCGGGAGGGGACTCCTACAATGAGCAGTTCTTC. Translated: CASSSPSRRLAGGDSYNEQFF.

This chain links TRBV6-6 with TRBJ2-3; a possible D gene is TRBD2 (6 bases). V shed 2 bases and J shed 3 bases, with 9 bases lying between them. This CDR3 has 14 residues. CDR1 is MNHNY and CDR2 is SVGAGI in the germline V gene (reference sequence). Here the CDR3 reads CASSYGGRTDTQYF. CDR3 coding DNA: TGTGCCAGCAGTTACGGGGGGAGAACAGATACGCAGTATTTT.

This clone has only a few counts. This chain joins TRBV27 and TRBJ1-5; no firm D call. The germline V gene encodes CDR1 MNHEY and CDR2 SMNVEV (reference sequence). V was cut by 3 bases and J by 4 bases, with 7 bases left in between. CDR3 length equals 13 residues. The CDR3 reads CASSFSGNQPQHF. The CDR3 bases are TGTGCCAGCAGTTTTTCGGGGAATCAGCCCCAGCATTTT.

This sequence joins TRBV27 and TRBJ2-5, with D possibly TRBD2 on 6 matching bases. Looked up from germline, CDR1 is MNHEY and CDR2 is SMNVEV (reference sequence). Trimming removed 6 bases from V and 1 base from J, with 9 bases in between. This CDR3 contains 13 residues. The CDR3 loop is CASRRGTQETQYF. In nucleotides, the CDR3 is TGTGCCAGCAGGCGCGGGACCCAAGAGACCCAGTACTTC.

The V call is TRBV5-1, the J call TRBJ1-3; no clear D. Germline V gene sequence: CDR1 SGHRS, CDR2 YFSETQ. The CDR3 is 16 residues long. V was cut by 3 bases and J by 0 bases, with 13 bases left in between. The CDR3 DNA sequence: TGCGCCAGCAGCTCTGATAACTTTAACTCTGGAAACACCATATATTTT. This codes for CASSSDNFNSGNTIYF.

This clone occurred a few times. The genes are TRBV7-8 and TRBJ2-5, with D possibly being TRBD1 or TRBD2 (7 bases each). The CDR3 spans 18 residues. Germline V gene lookup returns CDR1 SGHVS and CDR2 FQNEAQ. V shed 4 bases and J shed 7 bases, with 28 bases lying between them. CDR3 sequence reads: CASSSLAAMTGFKGTQYF. CDR3 DNA sequence: TGTGCCAGCAGCTCCCTAGCGGCGATGACAGGGTTCAAAGGGACCCAGTACTTC. The full variable domain, completed using reference TRBV7-8 and TRBJ2-5, is GAGVSQSPRYKVAKRGQDVALRCDPISGHVSLFWYQQALGQGPEFLTYFQNEAQLDKSGLPSDRFFAERPEGSVSTLKIQRTQQEDSAVYLCASSSLAAMTGFKGTQYFGPGTRLLVL.

The chain combines TRBV5-8 with TRBJ1-4, with 8 bases lining up with TRBD1. J lost 0 bases, V lost 4 bases, and 8 bases had no gene match. Germline lookup yields CDR1 SGHTS and CDR2 YDEGEE. The CDR3 has 17 amino acids. The DNA for the CDR3 is TGTGCCAGCAGCGTTGGACAGGGCCTCGCAACTAATGAAAAACTGTTTTTT. It encodes CASSVGQGLATNEKLFF.

The gene calls are TRBV11-3 and TRBJ2-2; no clear D gene. The germline CDR1 and CDR2 sequences are SGHNT and YENEEA. The CDR3 is 12 residues long. The germline V and J ends were trimmed by 5 bases and 10 bases, with 11 bases remaining between them. The CDR3 sequence is CASSDLTEELFF. The DNA for the CDR3 is TGTGCCAGCAGCGACCTAACGGAGGAGCTGTTTTTT.

V gene TRBV5-5 combines with J gene TRBJ2-7; maybe TRBD1 (5 bases). Per germline, CDR1 SGHKS and CDR2 YYEKEE (reference sequence). The CDR3 runs to 17 residues. The V gene lost 0 bases and the J gene lost 2 bases, with 18 bases spanning the gap. CDR3: CASSLVPDRNPTYEQYV. For the CDR3, the DNA is TGTGCCAGCAGCTTGGTGCCAGACAGAAACCCAACCTACGAGCAGTACGTC.

This chain joins TRBV13 and TRBJ1-3; D not certain. The CDR3 runs to 14 residues. Trimming stripped 6 bases from V and 4 bases from J, with 13 bases between. Germline lookup yields CDR1 PRHDT and CDR2 FYEKMQ (reference sequence). CDR3 protein: CASRIEGSGNTIYF. The CDR3 nucleotides read TGTGCCAGCAGAATTGAGGGATCAGGAAACACCATATATTTT.

The chain has TRBV7-9 and TRBJ1-6, with no clear D. This CDR3 is built from 13 residues. V gave up 1 base and J gave up 8 bases, with 6 bases separating them. Per germline, CDR1 SEHNR and CDR2 FQNEAQ (reference sequence). DNA for the CDR3: TGTGCCAGCAGCTTAGGTAGGGATTCACCCCTCCACTTT. Translation: CASSLGRDSPLHF.

This chain links TRBV11-2 with TRBJ1-1; D perhaps matches TRBD1 (5 bases). Germline V gene sequence: CDR1 SGHAT, CDR2 FQNNGV. V lost 5 bases and J lost 5, with 15 bases in between. The CDR3 contains 14 residues. Here the CDR3 reads CASSPVTKGTEAFF. CDR3 coding DNA: TGTGCCAGCAGCCCCGTCACCAAGGGGACTGAAGCTTTCTTT.

This clone was detected a few times. This chain joins TRBV7-8 and TRBJ2-1, with TRBD2 identical over 9 bases. CDR1 is SGHVS and CDR2 is FQNEAQ in the germline V gene. V lost 2 bases and J lost 14; bases outside the gene matches: 10. The CDR3 has 14 amino acids. The CDR3 sequence: CASSLNPLAGIEFF. The CDR3 DNA reads TGTGCCAGCAGCTTAAATCCCCTAGCGGGAATTGAGTTCTTC. The whole variable domain, remainder taken from reference TRBV7-8 and TRBJ2-1, is GAGVSQSPRYKVAKRGQDVALRCDPISGHVSLFWYQQALGQGPEFLTYFQNEAQLDKSGLPSDRFFAERPEGSVSTLKIQRTQQEDSAVYLCASSLNPLAGIEFFGPGTRLTVL.

The genes are TRBV15 and TRBJ2-1; 16 bases line up with TRBD2. The CDR3 covers 17 residues. CDR1 and CDR2 (germline): LNHNV, YYDKDF (reference sequence). J gave up 0 bases and V 6 bases, and 2 bases lay outside the gene matches. As DNA, the CDR3 is TGTGCCACCAGAGGGACTAGCGGGAGGGTCTCCTACAATGAGCAGTTCTTC. It translates to CATRGTSGRVSYNEQFF.

The gene calls are TRBV6-6 and TRBJ2-7; 12 nucleotides agree with TRBD2. Trimming took 7 bases from V and 6 from J; bases not matched to a gene: 7. Germline-derived CDR1 and CDR2 are MNHNY and SVGAGI (reference sequence). The CDR3 spans 14 residues. The CDR3 sequence: CASTPSGREVEQYV. Here the CDR3 DNA reads TGTGCCAGCACCCCTAGCGGGAGGGAAGTCGAGCAGTACGTC.

This rearrangement joins TRBV6-2 or TRBV6-3 to TRBJ2-7; either TRBD1 or TRBD2 may fit D (5 bases each). Trimming removed 6 bases from V and 2 bases from J, with 17 bases in between. Germline values: CDR1 MNHEY, CDR2 SVGEGT. The CDR3 is 15 amino acids. The CDR3 sequence: CASSIGTRTPYEQYV. CDR3 bases: TGTGCCAGCAGCATCGGGACCCGAACACCCTACGAGCAGTACGTC.

The chain's CDR3 is CASSPGPDIEQFF. CDR3 coding DNA: TGTGCCAGCAGTCCCGGGCCAGACATTGAGCAGTTCTTC. The chain links TRBV7-3 to TRBJ2-1; D gene ambiguous. The V gene's germline CDR1 is SGHTA and CDR2 FQGTGA. Trimming removed 6 bases at V and 9 bases at J, with 15 bases between. The CDR3 contains 13 residues.